This T cell receptor (beta chain) came from a study of cytomegalovirus exposure and HLA in healthy donors. Findings and limits, study-wide: In vitro data verified three CMV-associated chains as specific for CMV antigens. Common viral pathogens were later found to be apparently linked to several of the most significant clusters. Later work associated roughly 17,000 TCR beta sequences with HLA alleles at 0.05 false discovery rate.

Comment on this clone: What it recognizes is unknown.

The PCR used 60 Vbeta and 13 Jbeta primers. The assay was immunoSEQ multiplex PCR, and TCRdb's table has in-frame clones only and misses some. The sample consists of 150,000 or so clones, around 72% of them appearing once. This receptor was taken from a middle-aged woman in good health and CMV-seropositive. The sample taken for sequencing was PBMCs.

The CDR3 DNA follows: TGTGCCAGCACAAGAGGCGCTCTTGCTATTGCTGGGGCCAACGTCCTGACTTTC. Its protein is CASTRGALAIAGANVLTF. The chain links TRBV7-9 to TRBJ2-6; unclear D gene. V was trimmed by 7 bases and J by 2 bases, leaving 21 bases between them. The CDR3 covers 18 residues. CDR1 is SEHNR, CDR2 FQNEAQ, per germline (reference sequence).